This T cell receptor (beta chain) was sequenced in a study of T cells in Graves' hyperthyroidism and ophthalmopathy. Looked up from germline, CDR1 is MNHNS and CDR2 is SASEGT. Trimming removed 5 bases at V and 1 base at J, with 15 bases between. The length of the CDR3 is 16 residues. This clonotype was seen more than once but under ten times. There were TCR beta CDR3 regions amplified from RNA transcripts. First-round RT-PCR targeting the TCR CDR3 was performed with the HTBI primer set. MiXCR, applied by TCRdb to the multiplex PCR reads, yields one record per CDR3 protein. Seen here are under 400,000 distinct CDR3 sequences, about 13% observed once, and the top ten hold less than 10%.

The receptor was derived from a woman under 30 with Graves' hyperthyroidism. The chain uses TRBV6-1 and TRBJ1-3; D may be TRBD1 (6 bases). The sample taken for sequencing was blood. The CDR3 loop is CASSYYRELSGNTIYF. The DNA of the CDR3 is TGTGCCAGCAGTTATTACAGGGAACTATCTGGAAACACCATATATTTT.